What follows are 25 T cell receptor beta chains derived from one specimen sequenced in a study of blood T cells in healthy people across ages. Next came a second PCR, run for about 7 to 12 cycles, which used a sample-barcoded 5' primer along with a J-beta primer mix. TCRdb reprocessed the 5' RACE reads with MiXCR, giving one entry per CDR3 protein. The sample records around 2 million distinct CDR3 sequences, approximately 39% being singletons. The specimen sequenced was blood. These TCRs come from a human donor in good health.

This clonotype was seen at least ten times. The rearrangement uses TRBV29-1 and TRBJ2-3; perhaps TRBD2 as D (5 bases). The CDR3 runs 13 residues. V shed 7 bases and J shed 1 base, with 12 bases lying between them. Per germline, CDR1 SQVTM and CDR2 ANQGSEA. The CDR3 loop is CSATRGGTDTQYF. CDR3 sequence (DNA): TGCAGCGCCACCCGGGGAGGCACAGATACGCAGTATTTT.

Only a few counts were recorded for this clonotype. The germline gene is not matched at one end of the junction; a read error may be the cause. CDR3: CSGEMVSGHEQFF. The CDR3 DNA follows: TGCAGCGGTGAAATGGTTAGCGGGCATGAGCAGTTCTTC. V gene TRBV29-1 combines with J gene TRBJ2-1, with 7 nucleotides matching TRBD2. CDR1 is SQVTM, CDR2 ANQGSEA, per germline. The CDR3 spans 13 residues.

The chain recombines TRBV7-9 with TRBJ2-6; 10 bases map to TRBD1. J gave up 3 bases and V 5 bases, and 4 bases lay outside the gene matches. The CDR3 runs 16 residues. From germline, CDR1 is SEHNR and CDR2 FQNEAQ (reference sequence). CDR3 DNA: TGTGCCAGCAGCCGACAGGGGGCAGGTGGGGCCAACGTCCTGACTTTC. As protein: CASSRQGAGGANVLTF.

The chain recombines TRBV28 with TRBJ2-3; 8 nucleotides agree with TRBD1. The CDR3 runs 16 residues. The trim removed 7 bases at V and 4 bases at J, leaving 13 bases unmatched. CDR1 is MDHEN, CDR2 SYDVKM, per germline. CDR3 nucleotides: TGTGCCAGCACTAACCTCGGACAGGGACGGCCAGATACGCAGTATTTT. Protein: CASTNLGQGRPDTQYF.

V usage is TRBV11-3 and J usage is TRBJ2-3; a weak D match, TRBD1 (6 bases). Germline V gives CDR1 SGHNT, CDR2 YENEEA. CDR3 length equals 16 residues. Trimming shortened V by 1 base and J by 2 bases, and 13 bases separated the two germline ends. In DNA, the CDR3 is TGTGCCAGCAGCTTAGGATCGGGACATTTCACAGATACGCAGTATTTT. Protein: CASSLGSGHFTDTQYF.

The chain uses TRBV20-1 and TRBJ2-3; no reliable D call. The CDR3 totals 14 residues. The V gene lost 7 bases and the J gene lost 0 bases, with 14 bases spanning the gap. Per germline, CDR1 DFQATT and CDR2 SNEGSKA (reference sequence). DNA for the CDR3: TGCAGTGGATTAAACAAACTTAGCACAGATACGCAGTATTTT. Amino acid sequence: CSGLNKLSTDTQYF.

This clonotype was seen a few times. J is TRBJ2-3 and V is TRBV24-1, with D tentatively TRBD1 (7 bases). The germline gives CDR1 KGHDR, CDR2 SFDVKD. The CDR3 runs to 16 residues. Trimming cost V 3 bases and J 2 bases, with 14 bases left between them. The CDR3 loop is CATSDTRGTATDTQYF. Written as DNA, the CDR3 is TGTGCCACCAGTGATACTCGCGGGACAGCCACAGATACGCAGTATTTT.

This chain uses TRBV4-2 with TRBJ2-4; tentatively, D is TRBD2 (6 bases). The CDR3 sequence is 19 residues long. Trimming removed 1 base from V and 0 bases from J, with 19 bases in between. Germline V lookup: CDR1 LGHNA, CDR2 YNFKEQ. The CDR3 sequence is CASSQAPTSVHLAKNIQYF. Here the CDR3 DNA reads TGTGCCAGCAGCCAAGCTCCGACTAGTGTTCACCTAGCCAAAAACATTCAGTACTTC.

The chain is built from TRBV28 and TRBJ2-1; no clear D gene. Germline-derived CDR1 and CDR2 are MDHEN and SYDVKM. This CDR3 is built from 12 residues. Trimming stripped 1 base from V and 9 bases from J, with 7 bases between. CDR3: CASSLSGLEQFF. In DNA, the CDR3 is TGTGCCAGCAGTTTATCTGGGCTTGAGCAGTTCTTC. Filled out from reference TRBV28 and TRBJ2-1, the complete variable domain reads DVKVTQSSRYLVKRTGEKVFLECVQDMDHENMFWYRQDPGLGLRLIYFSYDVKMKEKGDIPEGYSVSREKKERFSLILESASTNQTSMYLCASSLSGLEQFFGPGTRLTVL.

This clonotype was counted a few times. The chain carries TRBV7-9 and TRBJ2-3; the D gene is possibly TRBD1 (5 bases). CDR1 and CDR2 from the germline V gene are SEHNR and FQNEAQ (reference sequence). This CDR3 comprises 14 residues. Trimming took off 3 bases at V and 8 bases at J, with 15 bases between the two ends. The CDR3 reads CASSFRDVRGTQYF. The CDR3, as DNA: TGTGCCAGCAGCTTCAGGGATGTAAGAGGTACGCAGTATTTT.

This chain connects TRBV25-1 to TRBJ2-5; 11 bases map to TRBD2. Losses at the gene ends were 1 base for V and 3 bases for J; bases not matched to a gene: 13. The CDR3 totals 19 residues. Germline-derived CDR1 and CDR2 are MGHDK and SYGVNS. CDR3: CASSESMTSGDRGEETQYF. Here the CDR3 DNA reads TGTGCCAGCAGTGAATCAATGACTAGCGGGGACCGGGGGGAAGAGACCCAGTACTTC.

This rearrangement joins TRBV11-2 to TRBJ2-1; 10 bases line up with TRBD2. The CDR3 has 15 residues. CDR1 and CDR2 (germline): SGHAT, FQNNGV. V shed 7 bases, J shed 4 bases, and the junction held 7 bases outside the gene matches. DNA for the CDR3: TGTGCCAGCACTCCCGGAGCGGGGGGGTACAATGAGCAGTTCTTC. Translated: CASTPGAGGYNEQFF. Complete variable domain (other parts from reference TRBV11-2 and TRBJ2-1): EAGVAQSPRYKIIEKRQSVAFWCNPISGHATLYWYQQILGQGPKLLIQFQNNGVVDDSQLPKDRFSAERLKGVDSTLKIQPAKLEDSAVYLCASTPGAGGYNEQFFGPGTRLTVL.

The chain recombines TRBV12-3 or TRBV12-4 with TRBJ2-2; a possible D gene is TRBD2 (6 bases). The germline V and J ends were trimmed by 1 base and 3 bases, with 12 bases remaining between them. This CDR3 region has 16 residues. The CDR3 sequence: CASSLDGGMYTGELFF. CDR3 in DNA: TGTGCCAGCAGTTTAGACGGAGGGATGTACACCGGGGAGCTGTTTTTT.

The chain uses TRBV12-3 or TRBV12-4 and TRBJ2-7; TRBD2 might be the D (5 bases). Trimming took 5 bases from V and 2 from J, leaving 13 bases between them. There are 14 residues in the CDR3. This chain's CDR3 is CASSLDYNPYEQYF. CDR3 nucleotide sequence: TGTGCCAGCAGTCTTGACTATAACCCCTACGAGCAGTACTTC.

The genes are TRBV30 and TRBJ2-4; D uncertain. Matching the DNA end better, TRBJ2-7 makes the J call doubtful. Germline CDR1 is GTSNPN and CDR2 is SVGIG (reference sequence). The CDR3 loop spans 11 amino acids. This CDR3 is CACNNKYEQYF. CDR3 DNA sequence: TGTGCCTGCAACAACAAATACGAGCAGTACTTC.

This clonotype was observed a handful of times. The V call is TRBV5-1, the J call TRBJ2-1; D ambiguous. The CDR3 has 13 amino acids. Germline values: CDR1 SGHRS, CDR2 YFSETQ. The V end lost 4 bases, the J end lost 7 bases, and 12 bases lay between the germline ends. CDR3 sequence (DNA): TGCGCCAGCAGCCTCAAAAGCAGTAATGAGCAGTTCTTC. Encoded protein: CASSLKSSNEQFF.

The chain recombines TRBV20-1 with TRBJ1-5; D is undetermined. The CDR3 covers 14 residues. Trimming cost V 3 bases and J 7 bases, with 16 bases left between them. From germline, CDR1 is DFQATT and CDR2 SNEGSKA (reference sequence). The CDR3 is CSASRTDGLQPQHF. CDR3 nucleotide sequence: TGCAGTGCTAGCCGGACTGACGGCTTACAGCCCCAGCATTTT.

J is TRBJ1-5 and V is TRBV12-3 or TRBV12-4, with 9 positions matching TRBD1. V dropped 6 bases and J dropped 11; count of bases not matched to a gene: 5. This CDR3 contains 12 residues. The CDR3 coding sequence is TGTGCCAGCAGAATCACAGGGGGCACCCAGCATTTT. It yields the protein CASRITGGTQHF.

There are a few counts of this clonotype. The J gene is TRBJ2-2, the V gene TRBV7-2; tentative D call: TRBD1 (5 bases). The CDR3 contains 17 residues. Per the germline V gene, CDR1 is SGHTA and CDR2 is FQGNSA. V was cut by 1 base and J by 0 bases, with 12 bases left in between. DNA for the CDR3: TGTGCCAGCAGCTTAGTGTGGACAAATACGAACACCGGGGAGCTGTTTTTT. It encodes CASSLVWTNTNTGELFF. Filled out from reference TRBV7-2 and TRBJ2-2, the complete variable domain reads GAGVSQSPSNKVTEKGKDVELRCDPISGHTALYWYRQSLGQGLEFLIYFQGNSAPDKSGLPSDRFSAERTGGSVSTLTIQRTQQEDSAVYLCASSLVWTNTNTGELFFGEGSRLTVL.

The rearrangement links TRBV6-5 to TRBJ1-2; maybe TRBD1 (5 bases). Trimming cost V 5 bases and J 2 bases, with 15 bases left between them. The CDR3 has 15 amino acids. CDR1 is MNHEY, CDR2 SVGAGI, per germline. CDR3 sequence: CASSLDSPGNYGYTF. The CDR3 region has the DNA TGTGCCAGCAGTCTCGACTCCCCAGGGAACTATGGCTACACCTTC.

This clonotype appeared a few times. This chain links TRBV28 with TRBJ2-5, with D perhaps TRBD2 (5 bases). Germline loops: CDR1 MDHEN, CDR2 SYDVKM. V lost 2 bases and J 11 bases, leaving 15 bases between the germline ends. The CDR3 length is 13 residues. The CDR3 loop is CASSLPGIYEQYF. CDR3 coding DNA: TGTGCCAGCAGTTTACCCGGGATCTATGAGCAGTACTTC.

In this sample, this clonotype turned up many times. This sequence joins TRBV20-1 and TRBJ2-1, with D possibly matching TRBD1 (6 bases). V lost 5 bases and J lost 0, with 14 bases in between. The CDR3 covers 15 residues. Germline loops: CDR1 DFQATT, CDR2 SNEGSKA (reference sequence). The CDR3 region is CSARPGHISYNEQFF. The CDR3 nucleotides read TGCAGTGCTCGACCGGGACACATCTCCTACAATGAGCAGTTCTTC.

Comments on this clonotype: Sequence at one end of the junction differs from germline and may be a read error. The CDR3 region has the DNA TGTGCCAGCAGTTACACCGAGGGCGGGGAAGGAGAATATGGCTACACCTTT. This gives the protein CASSYTEGGEGEYGYTF. This chain connects TRBV6-5 to TRBJ1-2; D gene unclear. Germline CDR1 is MNHEY and CDR2 is SVGAGI. CDR3 length equals 17 residues.

The CDR3 is CASSGGGGGNYGYTF. The CDR3 bases are TGTGCCAGCAGCGGGGGGGGAGGTGGGAACTATGGCTACACCTTC. This rearrangement joins TRBV11-2 to TRBJ1-2, with a tentative D call TRBD1 (5 bases). The V and J ends lost 5 bases and 2 bases respectively, with 15 bases between them. Per the germline V gene, CDR1 is SGHAT and CDR2 is FQNNGV. CDR3 length: 15 residues.

Only a few counts were recorded for this clonotype. This sequence joins TRBV7-2 and TRBJ2-3; D not resolved. V dropped 0 bases and J dropped 1 base, with 8 bases sitting between them. Germline V gene sequence: CDR1 SGHTA, CDR2 FQGNSA. The CDR3 covers 15 residues. The chain's CDR3 is CASSLAPLGTDTQYF. In DNA, the CDR3 is TGTGCCAGCAGCTTAGCCCCCCTTGGCACAGATACGCAGTATTTT.